This T cell receptor beta chain stems from a study of cytomegalovirus exposure and HLA in healthy donors. Study-level points and caveats: Many donors carried some public TCRs, although rarity characterized most TCR sequences.

Remarks on this clone: Its matching antigen is unknown.

Both 60 Vbeta primers and 13 Jbeta primers went into the PCR. Assay used: immunoSEQ multiplex PCR; TCRdb lists only in-frame clones, some missing. The table lists about 190,000 clones, approximately 70% of them singletons. This CDR3 spans 15 amino acids. The V gene's germline CDR1 is MNHEY and CDR2 SMNVEV (reference sequence). The V and J ends lost 7 bases and 1 base respectively, with 16 bases between them. This chain uses TRBV27 with TRBJ1-1; TRBD1 is a possible D gene (5 bases). Material for sequencing was PBMCs. The receptor comes from a woman aged 25 to 39 in good health and CMV-seropositive. Written as DNA, the CDR3 is TGTGCCAGCAAGGCCAGGGTGGGTGGGAACACTGAAGCTTTCTTT. It translates to CASKARVGGNTEAFF.